The present T cell receptor (beta chain) was sequenced within a study of shared clonotypes between healthy human individuals. Overall study context: CD4 naive and CD4 memory each took three plates per donor, while CD8 naive took two and CD8 memory one.

An assay was performed, and its level was deep. It was across several immunoSEQ plates that each subset's genomic DNA was evenly split. Data came from immunoSEQ multiplex PCR; TCRdb stores just in-frame clones and leaves some out. The data show around 560,000 clones, 90% to 95% seen once. Terminally differentiated effector memory CD45RA+ cells were left out of the naive CD8 fraction, which was CD45RO-negative and positively selected for CCR7. Details on this clone: The antigen remains unidentified.

Findings and caveats of the study: Sorted-subset samples were not fully sequenced, rarefaction indicated.

V lost 0 bases, J lost 1 base, and 3 bases stayed unmatched. The CDR3 covers 15 residues. Per the germline V gene, CDR1 is SGHNT and CDR2 is YYREEE (reference sequence). This receptor was obtained from a woman aged 25-40 years in good health. The sample was naive CD8+ T cells sorted from blood. The rearrangement links TRBV5-4 to TRBJ1-1; 7 bases align to TRBD1. CDR3 protein: CASSLGQGGNTEAFF. DNA for the CDR3: TGTGCCAGCAGCTTGGGACAGGGAGGGAACACTGAAGCTTTCTTT.